This TCR beta chain was recorded in a study of T-cell memory formation after mild COVID-19. Using its own MiXCR run on the 5' RACE reads, TCRdb lists one record per CDR3 protein. The table has some 120,000 distinct CDR3 sequences, roughly 15% seen once. This clonotype was seen more than once but under ten times. Trimming took off 5 bases at V and 0 bases at J, with 8 bases between the two ends. The length of the CDR3 is 15 residues. Germline-derived CDR1 and CDR2 are MGHDK and SYGVNS. This sequence joins TRBV25-1 and TRBJ2-6; perhaps TRBD1 as D (5 bases). The TCR was taken from an adult woman who had mild COVID-19 (a few samples of this study predate the infection). Cell type and time point are not known. Input material: PBMCs or a T cell subset sorted from them (not recorded which). The CDR3 DNA is TGTGCCAGCAGTCTGACAGACTCTGGGGCCAACGTCCTGACTTTC. Protein product: CASSLTDSGANVLTF.